Reported below is one T cell receptor (beta chain). As yet, its antigen is unknown. Together with a sample-barcoded 5' primer, a J-beta primer mix was included in a second PCR lasting about 7 to 12 cycles. TCRdb independently ran MiXCR on the 5' RACE reads; one entry per CDR3 protein. This sample has some 900,000 distinct CDR3 sequences; 40% to 60% occur once, and the top ten carry around an eighth. This record comes from a study of blood T cells in healthy people across ages. As for the study in general: For every two T cells, template switching captured about one barcoded beta molecule. Study-wide points: The study found more naive CD4+ cells and higher diversity in long-lived than aged donors.

The length of the CDR3 is 14 residues. Germline V lookup: CDR1 MNHEY, CDR2 SMNVEV (reference sequence). Trimming shortened V by 2 bases and J by 2 bases, and 10 bases separated the two germline ends. Each sample used at least 6 million PBMCs. Sequencing was carried out using blood. V and J are TRBV27 and TRBJ2-7; D is ambiguous. This clonotype originated in a man between 25 and 39 years old in good health. CDR3 sequence reads: CASSLGNKAYEQYF. The CDR3 DNA reads TGTGCCAGCAGTTTAGGGAACAAGGCCTACGAGCAGTACTTC.